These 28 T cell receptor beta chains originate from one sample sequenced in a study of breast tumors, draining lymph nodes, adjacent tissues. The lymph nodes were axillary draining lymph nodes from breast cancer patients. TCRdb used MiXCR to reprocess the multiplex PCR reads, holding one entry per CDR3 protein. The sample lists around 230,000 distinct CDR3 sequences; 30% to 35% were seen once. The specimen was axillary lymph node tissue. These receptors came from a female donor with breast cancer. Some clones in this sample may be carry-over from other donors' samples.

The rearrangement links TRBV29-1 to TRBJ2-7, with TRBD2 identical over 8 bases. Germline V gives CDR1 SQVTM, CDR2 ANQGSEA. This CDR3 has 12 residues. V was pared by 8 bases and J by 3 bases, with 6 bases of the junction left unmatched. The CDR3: CSPTGLGYEQYF. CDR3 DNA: TGCAGCCCGACGGGACTAGGCTACGAGCAGTACTTC.

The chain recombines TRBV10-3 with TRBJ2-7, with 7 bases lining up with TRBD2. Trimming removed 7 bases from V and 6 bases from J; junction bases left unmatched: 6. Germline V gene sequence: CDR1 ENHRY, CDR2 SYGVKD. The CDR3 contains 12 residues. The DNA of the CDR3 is TGTGCCATCATGGGACTATTAGGCGAGCAGTACTTC. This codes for CAIMGLLGEQYF.

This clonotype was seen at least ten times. DNA of the CDR3: TGTGCCAGCAGCCACCTTAACAGGGCATCCTACGAGCAGTACTTC. Amino acid sequence: CASSHLNRASYEQYF. This chain uses TRBV14 with TRBJ2-7; a weak D match, TRBD1 (6 bases). Trimming stripped 3 bases from V and 1 base from J, with 13 bases between. Germline CDR1 reads SGHDN; CDR2 reads FVKESK. The CDR3 consists of 15 residues.

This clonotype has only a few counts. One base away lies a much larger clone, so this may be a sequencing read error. This CDR3 is CSVRNPGQGPEQYF. The CDR3 bases are TGCAGTGTCAGGAATCCGGGACAGGGTCCCGAGCAGTACTTC. The V and J genes are TRBV20-1 and TRBJ2-7; 9 bases agree with TRBD1. CDR1 is DFQATT and CDR2 is SNEGSKA in the germline V gene (reference sequence). This CDR3 has 14 residues. The trim removed 7 bases at V and 6 bases at J, leaving 13 bases unmatched.

The CDR3 reads CASSEMAGGTDTQYF. CDR3 bases: TGTGCCAGCAGTGAAATGGCGGGGGGGACAGATACGCAGTATTTT. The rearrangement uses TRBV6-1 and TRBJ2-3; 9 bases fit TRBD2. The CDR3 sequence is 15 residues long. The V gene's germline CDR1 is MNHNS and CDR2 SASEGT. V shed 2 bases and J 3 bases; nucleotides not matched to a gene: 3.

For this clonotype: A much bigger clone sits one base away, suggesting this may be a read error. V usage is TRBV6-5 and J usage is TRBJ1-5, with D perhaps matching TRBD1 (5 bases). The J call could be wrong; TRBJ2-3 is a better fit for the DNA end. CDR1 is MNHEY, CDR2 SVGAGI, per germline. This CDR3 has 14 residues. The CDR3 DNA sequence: TGTGCCAGCAGTGCTACTGACAGCAATCAGCCCCAGTATTTT. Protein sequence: CASSATDSNQPQYF.

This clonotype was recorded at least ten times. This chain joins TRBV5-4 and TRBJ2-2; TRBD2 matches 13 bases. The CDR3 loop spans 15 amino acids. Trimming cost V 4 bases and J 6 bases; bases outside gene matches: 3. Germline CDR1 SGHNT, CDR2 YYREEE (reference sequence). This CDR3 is CASSVTSGRSGELFF. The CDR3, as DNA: TGTGCCAGCAGCGTGACTAGCGGGAGGTCCGGGGAGCTGTTTTTT.

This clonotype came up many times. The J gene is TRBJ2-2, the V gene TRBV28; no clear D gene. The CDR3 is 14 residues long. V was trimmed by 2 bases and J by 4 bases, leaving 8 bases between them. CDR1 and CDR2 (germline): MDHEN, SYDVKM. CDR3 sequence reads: CASSLLSATGELFF. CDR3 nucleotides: TGTGCCAGCAGTTTACTCTCAGCCACCGGGGAGCTGTTTTTT.

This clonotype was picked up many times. CDR3 coding DNA: TGCAGTGCTAGGCCGATCACTAGCGAAGTAGCCAAAAACATTCAGTACTTC. Protein sequence: CSARPITSEVAKNIQYF. V usage is TRBV20-1 and J usage is TRBJ2-4, with 7 bases that match TRBD2. CDR1 is DFQATT and CDR2 is SNEGSKA in the germline V gene (reference sequence). The V and J ends lost 3 bases and 0 bases, in that order; junction bases with no gene match: 11. There are 17 residues in the CDR3.

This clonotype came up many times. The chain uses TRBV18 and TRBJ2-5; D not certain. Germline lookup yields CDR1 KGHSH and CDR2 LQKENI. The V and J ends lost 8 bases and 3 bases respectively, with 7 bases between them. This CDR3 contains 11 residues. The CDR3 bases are TGTGCCAGCAGTCCGAAAGAGACCCAGTACTTC. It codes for CASSPKETQYF.

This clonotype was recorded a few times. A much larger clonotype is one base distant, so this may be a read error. CDR3 in amino acids: CASTPSMSSYEQSF. The CDR3, as DNA: TGTGCCAGCACCCCATCAATGAGCTCCTACGAGCAGTCCTTC. The chain carries TRBV9 and TRBJ2-7; D unclear. Germline V gene data show CDR1 as SGDLS and CDR2 as YYNGEE. This CDR3 is built from 14 residues.

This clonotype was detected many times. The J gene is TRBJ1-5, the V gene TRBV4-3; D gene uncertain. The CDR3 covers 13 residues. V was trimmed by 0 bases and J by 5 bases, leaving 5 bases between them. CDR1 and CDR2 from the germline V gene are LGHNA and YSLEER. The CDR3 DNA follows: TGCGCCAGCAGCCAAGATATCCATCAGCCCCAGCATTTT. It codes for CASSQDIHQPQHF.

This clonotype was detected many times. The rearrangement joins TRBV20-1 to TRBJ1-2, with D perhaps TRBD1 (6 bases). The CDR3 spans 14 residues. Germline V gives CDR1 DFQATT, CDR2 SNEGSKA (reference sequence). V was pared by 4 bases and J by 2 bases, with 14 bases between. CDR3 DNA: TGCAGTGCTACCGGGACAAGTATCAACTATGGCTACACCTTC. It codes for CSATGTSINYGYTF.

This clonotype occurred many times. The CDR3 DNA reads as TGCAGTGCTCGTTCTTTCCCCCTTACTAACTATGGCTACACCTTC. Encoded protein: CSARSFPLTNYGYTF. The J gene is TRBJ1-2, the V gene TRBV20-1; D call uncertain. Germline V gene data show CDR1 as DFQATT and CDR2 as SNEGSKA (reference sequence). This CDR3 comprises 15 residues. Trimming removed 5 bases from V and 0 bases from J, with 16 bases in between.

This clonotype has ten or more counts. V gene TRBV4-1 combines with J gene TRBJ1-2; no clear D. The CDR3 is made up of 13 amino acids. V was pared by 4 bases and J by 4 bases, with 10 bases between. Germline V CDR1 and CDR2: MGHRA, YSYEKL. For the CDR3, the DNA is TGCGCCAGCAGCCCGGCCGGCCTCTATGGCTACACCTTC. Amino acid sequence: CASSPAGLYGYTF.

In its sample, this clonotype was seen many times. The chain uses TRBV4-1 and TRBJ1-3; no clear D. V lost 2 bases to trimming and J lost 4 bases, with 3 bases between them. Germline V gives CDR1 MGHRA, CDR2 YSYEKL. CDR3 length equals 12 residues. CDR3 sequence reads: CASSQTGNTIYF. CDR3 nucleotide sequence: TGCGCCAGCAGCCAAACAGGAAACACCATATATTTT.

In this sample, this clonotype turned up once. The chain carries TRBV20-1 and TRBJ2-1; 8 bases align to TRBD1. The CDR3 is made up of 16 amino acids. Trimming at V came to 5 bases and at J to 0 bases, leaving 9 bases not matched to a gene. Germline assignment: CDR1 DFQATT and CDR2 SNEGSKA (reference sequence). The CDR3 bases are TGCAGTGCTCTGCGACAGGGGAACCCCTCCTACAATGAGCAGTTCTTC. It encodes CSALRQGNPSYNEQFF.

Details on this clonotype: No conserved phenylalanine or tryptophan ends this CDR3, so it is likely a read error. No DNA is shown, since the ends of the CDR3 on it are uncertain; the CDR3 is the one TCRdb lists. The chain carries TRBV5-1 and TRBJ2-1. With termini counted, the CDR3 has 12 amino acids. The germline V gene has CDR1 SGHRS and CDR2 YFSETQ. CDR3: CASSLGGNEQTL.

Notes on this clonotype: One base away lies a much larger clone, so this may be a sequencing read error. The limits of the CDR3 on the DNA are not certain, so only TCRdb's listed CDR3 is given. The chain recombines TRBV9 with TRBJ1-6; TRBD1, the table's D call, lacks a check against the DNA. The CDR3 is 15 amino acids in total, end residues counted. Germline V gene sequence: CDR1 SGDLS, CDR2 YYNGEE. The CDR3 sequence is CASSVGAGAYSPPHF.

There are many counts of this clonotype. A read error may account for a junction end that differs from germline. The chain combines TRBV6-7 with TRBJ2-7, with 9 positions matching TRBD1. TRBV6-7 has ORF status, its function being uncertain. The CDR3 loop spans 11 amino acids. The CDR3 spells CASSYAGTGNF. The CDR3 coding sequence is TGTGCCAGCAGTTACGCCGGGACAGGGAACTTC.

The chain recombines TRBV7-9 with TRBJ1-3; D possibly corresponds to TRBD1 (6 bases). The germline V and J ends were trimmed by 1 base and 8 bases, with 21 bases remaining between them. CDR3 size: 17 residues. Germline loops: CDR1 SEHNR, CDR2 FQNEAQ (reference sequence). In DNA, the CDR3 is TGTGCCAGCAGCTTAGAGGGGAGGGGGGGGCGCGGCTACACCATATATTTT. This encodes CASSLEGRGGRGYTIYF.

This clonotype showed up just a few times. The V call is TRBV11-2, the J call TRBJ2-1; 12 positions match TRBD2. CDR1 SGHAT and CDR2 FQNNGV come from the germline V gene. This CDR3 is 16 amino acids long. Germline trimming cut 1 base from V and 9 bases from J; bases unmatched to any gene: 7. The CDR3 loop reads CASSLGLAGGPGEQFF. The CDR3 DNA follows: TGTGCCAGCAGCTTAGGCCTAGCGGGGGGGCCTGGTGAGCAGTTCTTC. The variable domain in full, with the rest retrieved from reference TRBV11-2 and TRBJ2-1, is EAGVAQSPRYKIIEKRQSVAFWCNPISGHATLYWYQQILGQGPKLLIQFQNNGVVDDSQLPKDRFSAERLKGVDSTLKIQPAKLEDSAVYLCASSLGLAGGPGEQFFGPGTRLTVL.

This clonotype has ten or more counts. CDR3 in amino acids: CASSIHPTGGYGYTF. CDR3 coding DNA: TGTGCCAGTAGCATCCATCCCACAGGCGGCTATGGCTACACCTTC. The V and J genes are TRBV19 and TRBJ1-2, with a weak D call TRBD1 (5 bases). This CDR3 has 15 residues. The V and J ends lost 6 bases and 4 bases respectively, with 18 bases between them. Germline V lookup: CDR1 LNHDA, CDR2 SQIVND (reference sequence). The full variable domain, its missing parts supplied by reference TRBV19 and TRBJ1-2, is DGGITQSPKYLFRKEGQNVTLSCEQNLNHDAMYWYRQDPGQGLRLIYYSQIVNDFQKGDIAEGYSVSREKKESFPLTVTSAQKNPTAFYLCASSIHPTGGYGYTFGSGTRLTVV.

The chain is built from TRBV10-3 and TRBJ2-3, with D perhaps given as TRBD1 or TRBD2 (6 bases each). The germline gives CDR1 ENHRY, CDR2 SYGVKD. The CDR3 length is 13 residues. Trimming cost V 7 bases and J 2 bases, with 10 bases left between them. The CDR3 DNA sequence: TGTGCCATCAAAGGGGGGTTCACAGATACGCAGTATTTT. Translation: CAIKGGFTDTQYF.

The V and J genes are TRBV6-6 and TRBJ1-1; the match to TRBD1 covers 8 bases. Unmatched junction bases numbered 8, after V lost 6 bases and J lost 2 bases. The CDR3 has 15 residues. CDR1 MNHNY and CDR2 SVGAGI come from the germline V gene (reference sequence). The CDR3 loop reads CASSPVDRGNTEAFF. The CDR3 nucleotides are TGTGCCAGCAGCCCTGTAGACAGGGGTAACACTGAAGCTTTCTTT.

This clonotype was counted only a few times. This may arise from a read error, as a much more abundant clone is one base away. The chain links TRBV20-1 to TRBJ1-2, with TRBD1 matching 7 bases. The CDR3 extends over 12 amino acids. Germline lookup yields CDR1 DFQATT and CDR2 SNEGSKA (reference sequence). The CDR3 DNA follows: TGCAGCTTACAAGGGACAGCCTATGGCTCCACCTTC. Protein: CSLQGTAYGSTF.

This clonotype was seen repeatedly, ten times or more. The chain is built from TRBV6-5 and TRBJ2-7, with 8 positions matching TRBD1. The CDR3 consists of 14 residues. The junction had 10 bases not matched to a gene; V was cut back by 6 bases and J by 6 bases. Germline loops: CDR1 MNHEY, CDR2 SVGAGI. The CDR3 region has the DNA TGTGCCAGCAGACCAACAGGGGGACGAAGCGAGCAGTACTTC. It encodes CASRPTGGRSEQYF.

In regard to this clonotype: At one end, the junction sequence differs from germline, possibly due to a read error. DNA for the CDR3: TGTGCCAGCAGCTTAGGGGCCGGACTCTTC. Its protein is CASSLGAGLF. J is TRBJ2-6 and V is TRBV11-2, with D possibly TRBD2 on 5 matching bases. This CDR3 is 10 amino acids long. CDR1 and CDR2 from the germline V gene are SGHAT and FQNNGV.